This is a list of T cell receptor beta chains from one sample in a study of naive and memory T cell subsets. A single record per CDR3 protein comes from TCRdb applying MiXCR to the UMI-ligation and nested PCR reads. The table includes 95,000 to 150,000 distinct CDR3 sequences, 36% detected once. Sequenced sample: central memory CD4+ T cells from blood. These receptors were taken from a human donor in good health. The CDR3 runs from the conserved cysteine through the conserved F or W. A D gene is named only where the DNA matches it firmly. Clone sizes are given selectively: once, few, many, or a class where the clone is expanded.

J: TRBJ2-1
V: TRBV7-2
D: TRBD2
size: few
CDR3: CASSLGLPVAGGPNEQFF
DNA: TGTGCCAGCAGCTTAGGGCTCCCTGTAGCGGGAGGCCCCAATGAGCAGTTCTTC

J: TRBJ2-7
V: TRBV7-2
D: -
size: -
CDR3: CASSLGDSGTWGQYF
DNA: TGTGCCAGCAGCTTAGGGGACTCGGGTACCTGGGGGCAGTACTTC

J: TRBJ2-3
V: TRBV6-5
D: TRBD2
size: -
CDR3: CASGLAGGGGTDTQYF
DNA: TGTGCCAGCGGACTAGCGGGAGGCGGGGGCACAGATACGCAGTATTTT

J: TRBJ1-1
V: TRBV29-1
D: -
size: many
CDR3: CSVDGTGIPGLSEAFF
DNA: TGCAGCGTTGATGGGACCGGGATTCCGGGATTATCTGAAGCTTTCTTT

J: TRBJ1-2
V: TRBV10-3
D: -
size: few
CDR3: CAISDGLSDARNYGYTF
DNA: TGTGCCATCAGTGACGGTCTTTCGGACGCTCGAAACTATGGCTACACCTTC

J: TRBJ1-1
V: TRBV6-2/TRBV6-3
D: TRBD1
size: few
CDR3: CASSRFSGTGGWSTEAFF
DNA: TGTGCCAGCAGCAGATTTAGCGGGACAGGGGGCTGGAGCACTGAAGCTTTCTTT

J: TRBJ2-3
V: TRBV14
D: TRBD2
size: -
CDR3: CASRPGLASDTQYF
DNA: TGTGCCAGCAGGCCGGGACTAGCGTCAGATACGCAGTATTTT

J: TRBJ2-5
V: TRBV24-1
D: -
size: few
CDR3: CAVGPRRRETQYF
DNA: TGTGCCGTCGGGCCTCGGAGGAGGGAGACCCAGTACTTC

J: TRBJ1-1
V: TRBV10-2
D: -
size: -
CDR3: CASSVVKRAEAFF
DNA: TGCGCCAGCAGTGTGGTTAAGAGGGCTGAAGCTTTCTTT

J: TRBJ1-2
V: TRBV15
D: TRBD1
size: few
CDR3: CATSSPRTGDTGYTF
DNA: TGTGCCACCAGCAGTCCCCGGACAGGGGATACAGGCTACACCTTC

J: TRBJ2-3
V: TRBV4-1
D: -
size: -
CDR3: CASSRRVGESTDTQYF
DNA: TGCGCCAGCAGCCGTAGAGTAGGGGAAAGCACAGATACGCAGTATTTT

J: TRBJ2-7
V: TRBV28
D: -
size: few
CDR3: CASSLLLPFDEQYF
DNA: TGTGCCAGCAGTTTATTGCTACCCTTTGACGAGCAGTACTTC

J: TRBJ1-5
V: TRBV29-1
D: TRBD1
size: -
CDR3: CSVGTGANQPQHF
DNA: TGCAGCGTGGGGACAGGGGCTAATCAGCCCCAGCATTTT

J: TRBJ2-7
V: TRBV2
D: -
size: few
CDR3: CASKTETYEQYF
DNA: TGTGCCAGCAAGACAGAGACCTACGAGCAGTACTTC

J: TRBJ2-3
V: TRBV24-1
D: -
size: many
CDR3: CATSAPPTDTQYF
DNA: TGTGCCACCAGTGCTCCACCCACAGATACGCAGTATTTT

J: TRBJ2-5
V: TRBV7-8
D: TRBD1
size: many
CDR3: CASFTLGQGRETQYF
DNA: TGTGCCAGCTTTACACTAGGACAGGGACGAGAGACCCAGTACTTC

J: TRBJ2-7
V: TRBV20-1
D: -
size: -
CDR3: CSASELAPGEQYF
DNA: TGCAGTGCTAGTGAGTTAGCACCTGGGGAGCAGTACTTC

J: TRBJ1-3
V: TRBV29-1
D: -
size: -
CDR3: CSVELGNTIYF
DNA: TGCAGCGTTGAATTAGGGAACACCATATATTTT

J: TRBJ2-7
V: TRBV11-2
D: TRBD1
size: -
CDR3: CASSSTGGARYEQYF
DNA: TGTGCCAGCAGCTCCACAGGGGGCGCGAGATACGAGCAGTACTTC

J: TRBJ2-1
V: TRBV5-1
D: TRBD2
size: few
CDR3: CASSSTSGSLNEQFF
DNA: TGCGCCAGCAGCTCTACTAGCGGGAGCTTGAATGAGCAGTTCTTC

J: TRBJ1-2
V: TRBV16
D: -
size: -
CDR3: CASSQSSRDYGYTF
DNA: TGTGCCAGCAGCCAATCGTCCAGGGACTATGGCTACACCTTC

J: TRBJ1-4
V: TRBV18
D: -
size: -
CDR3: CASSLGGEDEKLFF
DNA: TGTGCCAGCTCATTGGGGGGAGAAGATGAAAAACTGTTTTTT

J: TRBJ2-3
V: TRBV7-1
D: TRBD2
size: -
CDR3: CASSNDPTSGSTDTQYF
DNA: TGTGCCAGCAGCAACGACCCGACTAGCGGTAGCACAGATACGCAGTATTTT

J: TRBJ2-1
V: TRBV6-5
D: -
size: few
CDR3: CASSYRGRAKNEQFF
DNA: TGTGCCAGCAGTTACAGGGGGAGGGCCAAGAATGAGCAGTTCTTC

J: TRBJ1-1
V: TRBV18
D: -
size: -
CDR3: CASSPWADLNTEAFF
DNA: TGTGCCAGCTCACCATGGGCAGATTTGAACACTGAAGCTTTCTTT